Each of the 4 T cell receptor beta chains below was sequenced from the same sample in a study of cytotoxic CD8 clonotypes in ibrutinib-treated CLL. Sequenced by immunoSEQ multiplex PCR; TCRdb stores in-frame clones only, minus some. The data contain 150,000 or so clones, 60% to 80% of them singletons. The sample was PBMCs, taken after 12 months of ibrutinib treatment. Receptors were obtained from a human donor with chronic lymphocytic leukemia.

The chain recombines TRBV21-1 with TRBJ1-5. TRBV21-1 has pseudogene status. CDR3 size: 18 residues. This CDR3 reads CASSKWSSGRRTNQPQHF. The CDR3 DNA reads TGTGCCAGCAGCAAATGGTCATCGGGCCGGAGGACCAATCAGCCCCAGCATTTT.

The genes are TRBV19 and TRBJ2-7; no clear D gene. CDR1 is LNHDA, CDR2 SQIVND, per germline (reference sequence). V lost 3 bases, J lost 2 bases, and 14 bases lay in between. The CDR3 is made up of 15 amino acids. The CDR3 region is CASSISVGSTYEQYF. The CDR3, as DNA: TGTGCCAGTAGTATCAGTGTGGGCAGTACCTACGAGCAGTACTTC.

Here the CDR3 reads CASSYRNTEAFF. As DNA, the CDR3 is TGTGCCAGCAGTTACCGGAACACTGAAGCTTTCTTT. This chain links TRBV6-5 with TRBJ1-1; D is undetermined. The CDR3 sequence is 12 residues long. Trimming shortened V by 2 bases and J by 1 base, and 2 bases separated the two germline ends. From germline, CDR1 is MNHEY and CDR2 SVGAGI.

This chain uses TRBV7-2 with TRBJ2-7; 9 positions match TRBD1. Unmatched junction bases numbered 5, after V lost 2 bases and J lost 3 bases. The germline V gene encodes CDR1 SGHTA and CDR2 FQGNSA. The CDR3 sequence is 15 residues long. The CDR3 coding sequence is TGTGCCAGCAGCTTACGGACAGGGGAGGACTACGAGCAGTACTTC. Encoded protein: CASSLRTGEDYEQYF.